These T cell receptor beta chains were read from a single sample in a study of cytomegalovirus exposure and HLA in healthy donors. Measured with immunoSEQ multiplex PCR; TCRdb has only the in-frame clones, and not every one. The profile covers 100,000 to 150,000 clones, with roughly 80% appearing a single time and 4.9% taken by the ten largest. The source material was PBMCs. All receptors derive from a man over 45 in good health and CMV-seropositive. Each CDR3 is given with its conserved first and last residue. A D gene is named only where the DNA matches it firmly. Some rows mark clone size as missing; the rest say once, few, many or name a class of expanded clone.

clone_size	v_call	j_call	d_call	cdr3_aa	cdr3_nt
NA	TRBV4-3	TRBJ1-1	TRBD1	CASSQSRQGVTEAFF	TGCGCCAGCAGCCAATCTAGACAGGGGGTCACTGAAGCTTTCTTT
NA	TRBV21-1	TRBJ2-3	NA	CASNPTRPGTDTQYF	TGTGCCAGCAACCCGACACGCCCTGGCACAGATACGCAGTATTTT
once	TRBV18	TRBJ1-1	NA	CASSPLAGATEAFF	TGTGCCAGCTCACCACTCGCAGGGGCCACTGAAGCTTTCTTT
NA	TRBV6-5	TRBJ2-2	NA	CASSYGQGYTGELFF	TGTGCCAGCAGTTACGGGCAGGGGTACACCGGGGAGCTGTTTTTT
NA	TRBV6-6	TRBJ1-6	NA	CASSYGRDHNSPLHF	TGTGCCAGCAGTTACGGGAGGGACCATAATTCACCCCTCCACTTT
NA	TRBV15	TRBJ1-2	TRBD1	CATSRDQDRSYGYTF	TGTGCCACCAGCAGAGACCAGGACAGGTCCTATGGCTACACCTTC
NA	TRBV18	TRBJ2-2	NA	CASSPLYSTGNTGELFF	TGTGCCAGCTCACCACTTTATTCGACGGGGAACACCGGGGAGCTGTTTTTT
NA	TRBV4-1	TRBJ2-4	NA	CASSQDGGAEKTPAKNIQYF	TGCGCCAGCAGCCAAGATGGGGGGGCCGAGAAAACGCCAGCCAAAAACATTCAGTACTTC
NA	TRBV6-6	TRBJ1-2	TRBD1	CASSIQGGVSYGYTF	TGTGCCAGCAGCATACAGGGGGGAGTCAGTTATGGCTACACCTTC
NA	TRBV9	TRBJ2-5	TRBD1	CASSVVGDRGRETQYF	TGTGCCAGCAGCGTAGTTGGCGACAGGGGGCGAGAGACCCAGTACTTC
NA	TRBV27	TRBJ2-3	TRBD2	CASGVPSGPTDTQYF	TGTGCCAGCGGAGTCCCTAGCGGGCCCACAGATACGCAGTATTTT
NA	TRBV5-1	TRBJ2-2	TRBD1	CASSLGTGGLAGELFF	TGCGCCAGCAGCTTGGGGACAGGGGGCCTGGCCGGGGAGCTGTTTTTT
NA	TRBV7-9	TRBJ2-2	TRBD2	CASSPRSGGIYTGELFF	TGTGCCAGCAGCCCCAGGAGCGGGGGGATCTACACCGGGGAGCTGTTTTTT
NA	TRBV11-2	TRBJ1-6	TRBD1	CASSGSTGRNSPLHF	TGTGCCAGCAGCGGATCGACAGGGAGGAATTCACCCCTCCACTTT
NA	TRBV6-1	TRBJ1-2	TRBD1	CASRPGTGKVRGYTF	TGTGCCAGCAGACCCGGGACAGGGAAGGTGCGAGGCTACACCTTC
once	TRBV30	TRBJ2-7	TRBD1	CAWSPRQGASYEQYF	TGTGCCTGGAGTCCGAGACAGGGGGCTTCCTACGAGCAGTACTTC
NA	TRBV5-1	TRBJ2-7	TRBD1	CASRPGTGPYEQYF	TGCGCCAGCAGGCCCGGGACAGGGCCCTACGAGCAGTACTTC
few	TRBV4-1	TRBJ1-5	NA	CASSQQVAGLGQPQHF	TGCGCCAGCAGCCAACAAGTGGCAGGGCTCGGACAGCCCCAGCATTTT
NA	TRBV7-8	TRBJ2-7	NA	CASSLAHRAYEQYF	TGTGCCAGCAGCTTAGCGCACAGAGCCTACGAGCAGTACTTC
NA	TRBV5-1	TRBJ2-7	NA	CASSLSAGLSSYEQYF	TGCGCCAGCAGCTTGTCAGCGGGTTTGAGCTCCTACGAGCAGTACTTC
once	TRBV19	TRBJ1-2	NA	CASSIARATNYGYTF	TGTGCCAGTAGTATCGCCAGGGCCACAAACTATGGCTACACCTTC
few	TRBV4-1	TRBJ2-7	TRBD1	CASSQEGGRGKEYF	TGCGCCAGCAGCCAAGAAGGGGGCAGGGGAAAGGAGTACTTC
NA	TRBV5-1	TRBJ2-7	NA	CASSSPDNSYEQYF	TGCGCCAGCAGCTCCCCGGACAACTCCTACGAGCAGTACTTC
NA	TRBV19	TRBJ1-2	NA	CASSIDHGQPLNYGYTF	TGTGCCAGTAGTATAGATCACGGACAGCCCCTTAACTATGGCTACACCTTC
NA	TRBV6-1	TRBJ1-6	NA	CASSEPGVYNSPLHF	TGTGCCAGCAGTGAACCAGGGGTCTATAATTCACCCCTCCACTTT
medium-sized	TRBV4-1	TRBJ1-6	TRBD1	CASSQDRKGAGSPLHF	TGCGCCAGCAGCCAAGATCGGAAGGGGGCGGGCTCACCCCTCCACTTT
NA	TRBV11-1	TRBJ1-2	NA	CASSTSGDFSYGYTF	TGTGCCAGCAGCACCAGCGGTGACTTCTCCTATGGCTACACCTTC
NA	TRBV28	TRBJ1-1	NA	CASTEGITEAFF	TGTGCCAGCACCGAGGGCATCACTGAAGCTTTCTTT
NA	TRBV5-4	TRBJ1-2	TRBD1	CASRYRQGESGYTF	TGTGCCAGCAGATACAGACAGGGCGAGTCGGGCTACACCTTC
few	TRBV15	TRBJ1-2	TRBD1	CATSRDFRDRARGVNTF	TGTGCCACCAGCAGAGACTTCCGGGACAGGGCCCGCGGGGTGAACACCTTC
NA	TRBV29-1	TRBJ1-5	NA	CSVLTGLIGQPQHF	TGCAGCGTGCTAACGGGACTCATAGGACAGCCCCAGCATTTT
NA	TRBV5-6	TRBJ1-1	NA	CASSSWALGSQSMNTEAFF	TGTGCCAGCAGCTCCTGGGCCTTGGGGAGTCAGAGCATGAACACTGAAGCTTTCTTT
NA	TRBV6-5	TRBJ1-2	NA	CASSSRPVLERGYTF	TGTGCCAGCAGTTCTCGTCCGGTCTTAGAGAGGGGCTACACCTTC
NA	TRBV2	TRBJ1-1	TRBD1	CASLSGGRFLDFF	TGTGCCAGCCTCTCAGGGGGGAGGTTCTTAGATTTCTTT
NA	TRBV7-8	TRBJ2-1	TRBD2	CASSTSAGASYNEQFF	TGTGCCAGCAGCACTAGCGCGGGAGCTTCCTACAATGAGCAGTTCTTC
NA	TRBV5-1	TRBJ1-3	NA	CASSLGTGLPGNTIYF	TGCGCCAGCAGCTTGGGGACGGGACTACCTGGAAACACCATATATTTT
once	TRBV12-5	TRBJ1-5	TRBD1	CASGVQGLGQPQHF	TGTGCTAGTGGTGTACAGGGGTTAGGACAGCCCCAGCATTTT
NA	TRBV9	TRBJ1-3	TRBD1	CASSLGTGVNTIYF	TGTGCCAGCAGCCTGGGGACAGGGGTGAACACCATATATTTT
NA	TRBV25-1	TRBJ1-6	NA	CASKLTGDTSPLHF	TGTGCCAGCAAACTGACAGGAGATACTTCACCCCTCCACTTT
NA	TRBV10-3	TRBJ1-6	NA	CAISVSQGSSPLHF	TGTGCCATCAGTGTCAGCCAGGGGAGTTCACCCCTCCACTTT
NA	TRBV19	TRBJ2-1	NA	CASSIRGQHEQFF	TGTGCCAGTAGTATTAGGGGCCAGCACGAGCAGTTCTTC
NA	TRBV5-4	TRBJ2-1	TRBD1	CASSRMTGYNEQFF	TGTGCCAGCAGCCGTATGACAGGGTACAATGAGCAGTTCTTC
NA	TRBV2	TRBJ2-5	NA	CASSAGWQETQYF	TGTGCCAGCTCGGCGGGTTGGCAAGAGACCCAGTACTTC
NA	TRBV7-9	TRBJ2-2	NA	CASRGGQDTGELFF	TGTGCCAGCAGGGGGGGGCAGGACACCGGGGAGCTGTTTTTT
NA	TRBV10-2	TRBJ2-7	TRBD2	CASSKSRLAGDKPHEQYF	TGCGCCAGCAGTAAGTCAAGGCTAGCGGGGGACAAACCCCACGAGCAGTACTTC